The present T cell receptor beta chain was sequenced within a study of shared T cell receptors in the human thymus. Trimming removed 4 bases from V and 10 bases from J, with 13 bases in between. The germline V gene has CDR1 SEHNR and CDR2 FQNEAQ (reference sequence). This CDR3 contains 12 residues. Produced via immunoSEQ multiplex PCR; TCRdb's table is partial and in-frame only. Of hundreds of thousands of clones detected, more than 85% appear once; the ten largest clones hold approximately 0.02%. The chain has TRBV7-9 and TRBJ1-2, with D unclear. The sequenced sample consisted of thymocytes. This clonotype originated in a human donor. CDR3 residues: CASSSYREVYTF. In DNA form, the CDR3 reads TGTGCCAGCAGCTCCTATCGGGAGGTCTACACCTTC.